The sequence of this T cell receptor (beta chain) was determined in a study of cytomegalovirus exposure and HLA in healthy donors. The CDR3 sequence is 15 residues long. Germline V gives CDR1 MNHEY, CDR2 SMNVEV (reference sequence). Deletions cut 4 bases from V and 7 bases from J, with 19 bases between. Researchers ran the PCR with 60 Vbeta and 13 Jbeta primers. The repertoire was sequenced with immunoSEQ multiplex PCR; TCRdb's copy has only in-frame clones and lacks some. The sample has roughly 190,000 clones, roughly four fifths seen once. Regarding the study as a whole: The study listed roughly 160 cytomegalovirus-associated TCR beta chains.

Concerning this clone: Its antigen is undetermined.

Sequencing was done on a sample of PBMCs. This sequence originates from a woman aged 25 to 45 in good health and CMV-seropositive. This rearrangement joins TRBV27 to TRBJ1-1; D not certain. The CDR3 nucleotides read TGTGCCAGCAGTTCATTCGGTCTTCTCGGCGGTGAAGCTTTCTTT. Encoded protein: CASSSFGLLGGEAFF.